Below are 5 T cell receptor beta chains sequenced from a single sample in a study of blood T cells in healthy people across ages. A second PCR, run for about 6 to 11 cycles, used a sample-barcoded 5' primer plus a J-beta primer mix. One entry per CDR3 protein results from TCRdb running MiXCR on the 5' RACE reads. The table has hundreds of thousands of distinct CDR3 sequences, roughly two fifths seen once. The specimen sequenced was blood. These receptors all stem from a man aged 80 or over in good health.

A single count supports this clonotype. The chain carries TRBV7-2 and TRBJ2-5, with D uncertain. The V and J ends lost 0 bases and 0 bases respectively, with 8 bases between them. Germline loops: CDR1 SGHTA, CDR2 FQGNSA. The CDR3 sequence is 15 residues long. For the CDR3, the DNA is TGTGCCAGCAGCTTAGCTGTCGGATACCAAGAGACCCAGTACTTC. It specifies CASSLAVGYQETQYF.

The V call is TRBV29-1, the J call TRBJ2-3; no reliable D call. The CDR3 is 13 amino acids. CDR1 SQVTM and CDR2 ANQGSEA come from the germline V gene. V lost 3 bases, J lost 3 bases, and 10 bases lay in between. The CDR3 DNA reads TGCAGCGTTGATGTAGGTTCGACAGATACGCAGTATTTT. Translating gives CSVDVGSTDTQYF.

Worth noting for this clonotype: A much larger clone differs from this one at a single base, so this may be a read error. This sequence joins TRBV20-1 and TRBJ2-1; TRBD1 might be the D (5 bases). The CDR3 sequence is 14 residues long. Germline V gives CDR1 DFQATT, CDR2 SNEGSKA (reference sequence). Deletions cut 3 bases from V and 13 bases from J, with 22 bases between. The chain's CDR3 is CSASIRVGKNIQFF. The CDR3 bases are TGCAGTGCTAGTATCAGGGTAGGCAAAAACATTCAGTTCTTC.

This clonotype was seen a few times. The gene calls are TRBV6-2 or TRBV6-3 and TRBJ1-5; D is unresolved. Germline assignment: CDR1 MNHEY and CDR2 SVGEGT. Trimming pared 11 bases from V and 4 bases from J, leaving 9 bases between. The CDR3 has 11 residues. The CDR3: CASGRNQPQHF. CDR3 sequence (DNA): TGTGCCTCAGGAAGGAATCAGCCCCAGCATTTT.

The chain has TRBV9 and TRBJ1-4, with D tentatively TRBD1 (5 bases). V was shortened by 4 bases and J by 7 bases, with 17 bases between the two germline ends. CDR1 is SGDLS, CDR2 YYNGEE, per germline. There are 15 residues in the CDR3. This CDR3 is CASSSRDLGPEKLFF. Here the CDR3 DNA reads TGTGCCAGCAGCTCCCGGGATTTGGGGCCTGAAAAACTGTTTTTT.